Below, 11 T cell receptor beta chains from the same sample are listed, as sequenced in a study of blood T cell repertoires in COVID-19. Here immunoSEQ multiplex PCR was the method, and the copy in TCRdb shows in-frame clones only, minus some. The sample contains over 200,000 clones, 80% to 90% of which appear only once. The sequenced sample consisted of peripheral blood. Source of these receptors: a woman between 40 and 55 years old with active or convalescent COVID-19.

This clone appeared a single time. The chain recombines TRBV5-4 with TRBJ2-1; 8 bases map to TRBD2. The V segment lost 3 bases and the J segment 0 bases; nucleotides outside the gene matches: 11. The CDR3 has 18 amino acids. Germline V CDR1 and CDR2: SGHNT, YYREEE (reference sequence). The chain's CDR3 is CASSWMVAGQSSYNEQFF. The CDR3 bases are TGTGCCAGCAGCTGGATGGTAGCGGGACAAAGCTCCTACAATGAGCAGTTCTTC.

Written as DNA, the CDR3 is TGTGCCAGCAGTCAGGGGCTGGGGCAGCCCCAGCATTTT. As protein: CASSQGLGQPQHF. The rearrangement joins TRBV27 to TRBJ1-5, with D possibly being TRBD1 (6 bases). This CDR3 region has 13 residues. Germline CDR1 MNHEY, CDR2 SMNVEV (reference sequence). V lost 5 bases, J lost 7 bases, and 12 bases lay in between.

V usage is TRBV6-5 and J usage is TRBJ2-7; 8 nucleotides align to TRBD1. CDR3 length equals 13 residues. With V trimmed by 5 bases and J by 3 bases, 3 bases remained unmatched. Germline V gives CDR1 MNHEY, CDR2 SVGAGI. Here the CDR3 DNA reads TGTGCCAGCAGTCGGGACAGGAACTACGAGCAGTACTTC. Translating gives CASSRDRNYEQYF.

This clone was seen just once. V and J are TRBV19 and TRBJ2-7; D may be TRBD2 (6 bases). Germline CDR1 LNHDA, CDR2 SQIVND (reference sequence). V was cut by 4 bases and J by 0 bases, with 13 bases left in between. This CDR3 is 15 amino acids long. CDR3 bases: TGTGCCAGTAGTAGGGGACTTCCTAGCTCCTACGAGCAGTACTTC. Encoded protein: CASSRGLPSSYEQYF.

As DNA, the CDR3 is TGCAGCGTTGATGACAGGTCCGCTATCGGCTACACCTTC. It yields the protein CSVDDRSAIGYTF. The chain has TRBV29-1 and TRBJ1-2; maybe TRBD1 (6 bases). The ends were cut back, 3 bases at V and 8 bases at J, with 16 bases in the middle. CDR1 is SQVTM and CDR2 is ANQGSEA in the germline V gene. The CDR3 sequence is 13 residues long.

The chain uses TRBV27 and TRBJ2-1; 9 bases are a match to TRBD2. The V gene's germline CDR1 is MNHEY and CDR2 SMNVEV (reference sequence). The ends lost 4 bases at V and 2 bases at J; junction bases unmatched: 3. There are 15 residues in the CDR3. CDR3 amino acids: CASSSAGGAYNEQFF. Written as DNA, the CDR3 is TGTGCCAGCAGTTCAGCGGGGGGTGCCTACAATGAGCAGTTCTTC.

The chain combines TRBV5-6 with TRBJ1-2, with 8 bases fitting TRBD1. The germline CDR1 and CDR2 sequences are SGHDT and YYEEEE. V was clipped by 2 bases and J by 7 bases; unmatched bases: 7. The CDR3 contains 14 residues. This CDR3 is CASSFGQGQSGYTF. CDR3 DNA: TGTGCCAGCAGCTTCGGACAGGGACAGAGTGGCTACACCTTC.

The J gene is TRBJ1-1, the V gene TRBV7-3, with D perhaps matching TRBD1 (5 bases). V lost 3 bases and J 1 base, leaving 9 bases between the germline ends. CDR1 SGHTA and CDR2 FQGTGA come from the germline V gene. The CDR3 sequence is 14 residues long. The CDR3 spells CASSLGQTNTEAFF. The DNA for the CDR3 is TGTGCCAGCAGCTTGGGGCAGACGAACACTGAAGCTTTCTTT.

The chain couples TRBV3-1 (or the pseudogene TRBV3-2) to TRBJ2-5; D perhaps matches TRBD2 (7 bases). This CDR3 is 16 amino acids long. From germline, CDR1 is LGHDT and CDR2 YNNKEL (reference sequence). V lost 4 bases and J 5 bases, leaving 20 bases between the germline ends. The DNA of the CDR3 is TGTGCCAGCAGCCCGGTGGGAGGGGGGATGACGGAGACCCAGTACTTC. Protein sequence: CASSPVGGGMTETQYF.

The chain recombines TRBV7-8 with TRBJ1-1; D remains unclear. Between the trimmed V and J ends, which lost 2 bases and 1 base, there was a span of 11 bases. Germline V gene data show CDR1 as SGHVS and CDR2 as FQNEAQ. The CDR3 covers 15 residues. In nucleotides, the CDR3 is TGTGCCAGCAGCTTATTGAACAGTGGGAACACTGAAGCTTTCTTT. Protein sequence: CASSLLNSGNTEAFF.

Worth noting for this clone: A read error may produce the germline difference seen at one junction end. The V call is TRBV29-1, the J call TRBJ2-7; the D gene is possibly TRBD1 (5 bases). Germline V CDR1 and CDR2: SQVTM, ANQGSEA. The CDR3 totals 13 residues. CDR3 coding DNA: TGCAGCGTAGAAGCAGGGAACCCCTACGAGCAGTACTTC. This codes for CSVEAGNPYEQYF.